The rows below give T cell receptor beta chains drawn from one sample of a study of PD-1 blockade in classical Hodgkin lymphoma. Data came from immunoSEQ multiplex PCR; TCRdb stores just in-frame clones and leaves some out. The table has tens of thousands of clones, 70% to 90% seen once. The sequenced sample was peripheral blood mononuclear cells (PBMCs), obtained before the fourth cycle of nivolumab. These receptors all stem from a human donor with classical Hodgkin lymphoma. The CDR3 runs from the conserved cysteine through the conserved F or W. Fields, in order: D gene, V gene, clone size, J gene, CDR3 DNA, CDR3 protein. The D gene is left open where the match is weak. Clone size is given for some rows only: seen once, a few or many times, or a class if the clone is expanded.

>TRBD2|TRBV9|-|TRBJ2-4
TGTGCCAGCAGCCCCTTAGCGGGGGCGTACATTCAGTACTTC
CASSPLAGAYIQYF
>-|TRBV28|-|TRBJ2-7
TGTGCCAGCAGTTTATGGGGGATTAATGAGGCCACTCTGTACTTC
CASSLWGINEATLYF
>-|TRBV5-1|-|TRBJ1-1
TGCGCCAGCAGCTTGGAGGGTACCACTGAAGCTTTCTTT
CASSLEGTTEAFF
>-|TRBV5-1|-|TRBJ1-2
TGCGCCAGCAGCGAACAGGGAGGCTATGGCTACACCTTC
CASSEQGGYGYTF
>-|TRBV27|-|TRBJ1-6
TGTGCCAGCAGCCATATCATCTCCTATAATTCACCCCTCCACTTT
CASSHIISYNSPLHF
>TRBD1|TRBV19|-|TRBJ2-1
TGTGCCAGTAGTATACGAGGGGGACAGGGTATCAATGAGCAGTTCTTC
CASSIRGGQGINEQFF
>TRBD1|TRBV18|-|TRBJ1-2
TGTGCCAGCTCACCGGGACAGGGTCGTGGCTACACCTTC
CASSPGQGRGYTF
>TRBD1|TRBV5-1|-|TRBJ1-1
TGCGCCAGCAGACAGGGGGTGGACACTGAAGCTTTCTTT
CASRQGVDTEAFF
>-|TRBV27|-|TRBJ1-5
TGTGCCAGCAGTTCTCTAGGGAGGGCAAGCAATCAGCCCCAGCATTTT
CASSSLGRASNQPQHF
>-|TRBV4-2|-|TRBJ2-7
TGTGCCAGCAGCCAAGATCTAGGGGGGGGCTCCTACGAGCAGTACTTC
CASSQDLGGGSYEQYF
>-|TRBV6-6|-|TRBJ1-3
TGTGCCAGCAGTTACAAAAGAAACACCATATATTTT
CASSYKRNTIYF
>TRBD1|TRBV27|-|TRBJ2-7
TGTGCCAGCAGTTTATTCCAGGGGGCTGCCTACGAGCAGTACTTC
CASSLFQGAAYEQYF
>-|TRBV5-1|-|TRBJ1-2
TGCGCCAGCAGCGAGGGGCATGGCTACACCTTC
CASSEGHGYTF
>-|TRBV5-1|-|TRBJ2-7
TGCGCCAGCAGCTTGCAGGAGGGCTACGAGCAGTACTTC
CASSLQEGYEQYF
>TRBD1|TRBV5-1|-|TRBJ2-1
TGCGCCAGCAGCCCGGATACCGGGACAGGGGGCCGGAATGAGCAGTTCTTC
CASSPDTGTGGRNEQFF
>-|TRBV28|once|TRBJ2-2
TGTGCCAGCAGTTTACTCAGGGCTATCGGGGAGCTGTTTTTT
CASSLLRAIGELFF
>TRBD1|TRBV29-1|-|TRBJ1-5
TGCAGCGTTTGGGATGGGACAGGGCAGGGTCAGCCCCAGCATTTT
CSVWDGTGQGQPQHF
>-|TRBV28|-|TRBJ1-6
TGTGCCAGCAGCCTCAGGACCCAAAATTCACCCCTCCACTTT
CASSLRTQNSPLHF
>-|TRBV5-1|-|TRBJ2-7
TGCGCCAGCGGCACCACCAATGGGGAATACGAGCAGTACTTC
CASGTTNGEYEQYF
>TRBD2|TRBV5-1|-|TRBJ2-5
TGCGCCAGCAGCTTGGCGGGGGGTCAAGAGACCCAGTACTTC
CASSLAGGQETQYF
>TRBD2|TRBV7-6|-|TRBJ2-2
TGTGCCAGCAGCCTGACTAGCGCCCGAAGGGACACCGGGGAGCTGTTTTTT
CASSLTSARRDTGELFF
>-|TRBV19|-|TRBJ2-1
TGTGCCAGTAGTCTAATAGGGGATGAGCAGTTCTTC
CASSLIGDEQFF
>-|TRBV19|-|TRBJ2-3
TGTGCCAGTGGGTGGACAACCACAGATACGCAGTATTTT
CASGWTTTDTQYF
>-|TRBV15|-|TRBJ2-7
TGTGCCACCAGCAGAGATGTGGAGGGGGGGGACGAGCAGTACTTC
CATSRDVEGGDEQYF
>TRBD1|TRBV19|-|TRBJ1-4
TGTGCCAGTAGTATGAGGGGGCTCGGGGAAAAACTGTTTTTT
CASSMRGLGEKLFF
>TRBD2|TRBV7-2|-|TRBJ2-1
TGTGCCAGCAGCTTATGGACTAGTGAGCATGAGCAGTTCTTC
CASSLWTSEHEQFF
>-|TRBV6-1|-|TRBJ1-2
TGTGCCAGCAGTGCGGGTTGGGGAAACTATGGCTACACCTTC
CASSAGWGNYGYTF
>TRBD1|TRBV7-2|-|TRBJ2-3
TGTGCCAGCAGCCCCAGGACAGGGGGCTCGAGGACGCAGTATTTT
CASSPRTGGSRTQYF
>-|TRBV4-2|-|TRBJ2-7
TGTGCCAGCAGCCAAAGCTTAGCATACGAGCAGTACTTC
CASSQSLAYEQYF